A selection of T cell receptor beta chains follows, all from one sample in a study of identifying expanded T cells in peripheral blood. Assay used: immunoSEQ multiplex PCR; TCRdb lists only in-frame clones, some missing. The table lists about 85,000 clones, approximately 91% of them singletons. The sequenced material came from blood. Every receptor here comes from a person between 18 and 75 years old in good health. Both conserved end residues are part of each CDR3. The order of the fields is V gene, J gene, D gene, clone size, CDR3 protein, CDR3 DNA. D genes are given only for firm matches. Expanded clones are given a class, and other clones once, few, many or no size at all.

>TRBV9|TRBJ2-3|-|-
CASSPGGTDTQYF
TGTGCCAGCAGCCCCGGAGGAACAGATACGCAGTATTTT
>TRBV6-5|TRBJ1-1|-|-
CASSYKGRDIAFF
TGTGCCAGCAGTTACAAAGGAAGGGACATAGCTTTCTTT
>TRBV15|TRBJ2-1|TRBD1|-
CATRGTGRMYEQFF
TGTGCCACCAGGGGGACAGGGAGGATGTATGAGCAGTTCTTC
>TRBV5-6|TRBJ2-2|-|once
CASSLVGTNTGELFF
TGTGCCAGCAGCTTGGTGGGTACGAACACCGGGGAGCTGTTTTTT
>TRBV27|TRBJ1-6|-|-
CASRRADSPLHF
TGTGCCAGCAGGAGGGCTGATTCACCCCTCCACTTT
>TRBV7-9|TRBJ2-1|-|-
CASGYEQFF
TGTGCCAGCGGCTATGAGCAGTTCTTC
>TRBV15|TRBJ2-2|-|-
CATSRVSGELFF
TGTGCCACCAGCAGAGTCTCGGGGGAGCTGTTTTTT
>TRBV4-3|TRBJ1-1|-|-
CASSRSGSTEAFF
TGCGCCAGCAGCCGATCAGGAAGCACTGAAGCTTTCTTT
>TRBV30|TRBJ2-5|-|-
CAWGPGGETQYF
TGTGCATGGGGGCCCGGCGGGGAGACCCAGTACTTC
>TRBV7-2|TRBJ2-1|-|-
CASSLAGGYNEQFF
TGTGCCAGCAGCTTAGCGGGAGGCTACAATGAGCAGTTCTTC
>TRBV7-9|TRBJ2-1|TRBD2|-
CASREGGSSYNEQFF
TGTGCCAGCAGAGAAGGCGGGAGCTCCTACAATGAGCAGTTCTTC
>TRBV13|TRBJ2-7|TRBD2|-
CASSPASGSYEQYF
TGTGCCAGCAGCCCGGCTAGCGGGAGCTACGAGCAGTACTTC
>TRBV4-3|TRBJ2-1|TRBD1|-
CASSQDRGPYNEQFF
TGCGCCAGCAGCCAGGACAGGGGGCCCTACAATGAGCAGTTCTTC
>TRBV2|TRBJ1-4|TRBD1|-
CASSEEVGRGHGEKLFF
TGTGCCAGCAGTGAAGAGGTGGGCAGGGGGCATGGTGAAAAACTGTTTTTT
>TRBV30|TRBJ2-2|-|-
CAWANTGELFF
TGTGCCTGGGCGAACACCGGGGAGCTGTTTTTT
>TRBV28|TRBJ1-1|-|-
CASSARARGAPEAFF
TGTGCCAGCAGTGCTAGAGCCCGGGGGGCCCCTGAAGCTTTCTTT
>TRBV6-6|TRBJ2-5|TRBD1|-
CASSYGTGSQYF
TGTGCCAGCAGTTACGGGACAGGCTCTCAGTACTTC
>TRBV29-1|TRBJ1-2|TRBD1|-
CSGGTEGPYGYTF
TGCAGCGGGGGGACAGAGGGGCCCTATGGCTACACCTTC
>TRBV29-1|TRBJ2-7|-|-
CSIKDGRGRGGEQYF
TGCAGCATAAAAGATGGGCGGGGGCGTGGGGGGGAGCAGTACTTC
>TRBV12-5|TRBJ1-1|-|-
CASGSAVNTEAFF
TGTGCTAGTGGCTCCGCAGTGAACACTGAAGCTTTCTTT
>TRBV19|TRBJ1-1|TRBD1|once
CASSRPPGQGQTEAFF
TGTGCCAGTAGTAGGCCGCCGGGACAGGGGCAAACTGAAGCTTTCTTT
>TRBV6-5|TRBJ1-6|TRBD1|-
CASSYSRTGDNSPLHF
TGTGCCAGCAGTTACTCCCGGACAGGGGATAATTCACCCCTCCACTTT
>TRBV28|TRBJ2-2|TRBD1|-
CASSAPWTGTGELFF
TGTGCCAGCAGCGCTCCGTGGACAGGCACCGGGGAGCTGTTTTTT
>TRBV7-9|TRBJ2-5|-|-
CASISRMSGAQYF
TGTGCCAGCATAAGCAGAATGTCCGGGGCCCAGTACTTC
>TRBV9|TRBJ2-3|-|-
CASSALQTGPDTQYF
TGTGCCAGCAGCGCCCTTCAGACAGGTCCAGATACGCAGTATTTT
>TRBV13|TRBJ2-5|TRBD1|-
CASSSRTGGFLQETQYF
TGTGCCAGCAGCTCCAGGACAGGGGGCTTCTTGCAAGAGACCCAGTACTTC
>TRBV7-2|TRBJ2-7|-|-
CASSLFAGSSYEQYF
TGTGCCAGCAGCTTATTCGCGGGCAGCTCCTACGAGCAGTACTTC
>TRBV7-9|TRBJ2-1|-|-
CASSFAGGRNEQFF
TGTGCCAGCAGCTTCGCGGGTGGGCGCAATGAGCAGTTCTTC
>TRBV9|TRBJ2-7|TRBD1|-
CASSVGTGSVQYF
TGTGCCAGCAGCGTCGGGACAGGGTCGGTGCAGTACTTC
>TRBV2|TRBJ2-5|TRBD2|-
CASSEDGAGGQETQYF
TGTGCCAGCAGTGAAGATGGAGCGGGGGGGCAAGAGACCCAGTACTTC
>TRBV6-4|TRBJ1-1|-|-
CASSAPSGGNTEAFF
TGTGCCAGCAGTGCGCCTTCCGGAGGGAACACTGAAGCTTTCTTT
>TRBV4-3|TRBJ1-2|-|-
CASSQEIGTSYGYTF
TGCGCCAGCAGCCAAGAGATAGGGACGAGCTATGGCTACACCTTC
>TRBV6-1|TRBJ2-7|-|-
CASSEEGYEQYF
TGTGCCAGCAGTGAAGAGGGCTACGAGCAGTACTTC
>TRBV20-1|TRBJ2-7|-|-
CSAIDNYEQYF
TGCAGTGCTATCGATAACTACGAGCAGTACTTC
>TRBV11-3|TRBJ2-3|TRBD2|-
CASSPGVNSGSTDTQYF
TGTGCCAGCAGCCCGGGGGTAAATAGCGGGAGCACAGATACGCAGTATTTT
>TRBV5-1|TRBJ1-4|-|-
CASSSGDGPNEKLFF
TGCGCCAGCAGCTCGGGGGACGGGCCTAATGAAAAACTGTTTTTT
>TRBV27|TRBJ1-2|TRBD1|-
CASSLRTGGNYGYTF
TGTGCCAGCAGTCTTAGGACAGGGGGGAACTATGGCTACACCTTC
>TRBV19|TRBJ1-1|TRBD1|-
CASRATGSVEAFF
TGTGCCAGTAGGGCGACAGGGTCCGTTGAAGCTTTCTTT
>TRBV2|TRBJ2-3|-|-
CASSAAGLFGDTQYF
TGTGCCAGCAGTGCCGCCGGTTTATTTGGAGATACGCAGTATTTT
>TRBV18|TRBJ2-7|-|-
CASSPRQNTYEQYF
TGTGCCAGCTCACCACGTCAAAATACCTACGAGCAGTACTTC
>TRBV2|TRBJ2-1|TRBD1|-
CASQDRVGANEQFF
TGTGCCAGCCAAGACAGGGTGGGAGCCAATGAGCAGTTCTTC